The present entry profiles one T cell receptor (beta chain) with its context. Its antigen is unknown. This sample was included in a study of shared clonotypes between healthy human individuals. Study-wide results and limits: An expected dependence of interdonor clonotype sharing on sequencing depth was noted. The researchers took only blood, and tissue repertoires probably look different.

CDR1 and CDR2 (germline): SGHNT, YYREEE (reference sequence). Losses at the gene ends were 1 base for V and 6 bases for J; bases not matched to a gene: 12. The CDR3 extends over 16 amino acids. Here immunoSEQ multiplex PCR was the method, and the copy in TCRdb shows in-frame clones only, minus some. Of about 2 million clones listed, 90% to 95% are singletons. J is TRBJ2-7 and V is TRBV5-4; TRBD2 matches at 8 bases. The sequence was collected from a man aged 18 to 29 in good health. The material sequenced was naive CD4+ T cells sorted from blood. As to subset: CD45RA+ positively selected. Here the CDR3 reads CASSLPSPGGPSEQYF. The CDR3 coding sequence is TGTGCCAGCAGCTTGCCCTCCCCGGGAGGGCCCTCCGAGCAGTACTTC.